Presented here are 30 T cell receptor beta chains from one specimen sequenced in a study of blood T cells in healthy people across ages. Using a J-beta primer mix together with a sample-barcoded 5' primer, a second PCR was run for roughly 6 to 12 cycles. From the 5' RACE reads, TCRdb called clonotypes with MiXCR, one entry per CDR3 protein. The top ten clones hold 7.7% of a sample with about 1,800,000 distinct CDR3 sequences, roughly 30% of them seen once. Sequencing input: blood. All receptors derive from a woman aged 25 to 39 in good health.

This clonotype was counted between two and nine times. This chain uses TRBV20-1 with TRBJ1-5; D is unclear. CDR3 length: 12 amino acids. Germline lookup yields CDR1 DFQATT and CDR2 SNEGSKA (reference sequence). Trimming pared 3 bases from V and 6 bases from J, leaving 9 bases between. The CDR3 DNA follows: TGCAGTGCTAGCCCCATGGGTCAGCCCCAGCATTTT. Encoded protein: CSASPMGQPQHF.

Details on this clonotype: This may stem from a read error, because a much larger clone lies one nucleotide away. This chain links TRBV29-1 with TRBJ2-4; TRBD1 is a possible D gene (6 bases). The J call may be wrong; the DNA end is better matched by TRBJ2-7. CDR1 SQVTM and CDR2 ANQGSEA come from the germline V gene. This CDR3 spans 14 amino acids. For the CDR3, the DNA is TGCAGCGTTATAAGTAGGGGGACGACCTACGAGCAGTACTTC. Translating gives CSVISRGTTYEQYF.

This clonotype occurred a few times. V gene TRBV7-9 combines with J gene TRBJ1-1; D is perhaps TRBD1 (6 bases). Germline V gene sequence: CDR1 SEHNR, CDR2 FQNEAQ (reference sequence). V was clipped by 5 bases and J by 5 bases, with 15 bases between them. The CDR3 totals 14 residues. The CDR3 DNA sequence: TGTGCCAGCAGCCCATTCACAGGGTTTACTGAAGCTTTCTTT. This sequence encodes CASSPFTGFTEAFF. The full variable domain, completed using reference TRBV7-9 and TRBJ1-1, is DTGVSQNPRHKITKRGQNVTFRCDPISEHNRLYWYRQTLGQGPEFLTYFQNEAQLEKSRLLSDRFSAERPKGSFSTLEIQRTEQGDSAMYLCASSPFTGFTEAFFGQGTRLTVV.

The rearrangement joins TRBV5-1 to TRBJ2-7, with 9 bases fitting TRBD2. Germline trimming cut 0 bases from V and 1 base from J; bases unmatched to any gene: 5. The CDR3 length is 16 residues. Germline CDR1 and CDR2: SGHRS and YFSETQ. The CDR3 loop reads CASSLVGSGGSYEQYF. CDR3 nucleotide sequence: TGCGCCAGCAGCTTGGTCGGTAGCGGGGGTTCCTACGAGCAGTACTTC.

Notes on this clonotype: Possible read error: a much larger clone is one base away. The V and J genes are TRBV20-1 and TRBJ1-2; possible D gene TRBD1, 6 bases. Trimming shortened V by 5 bases and J by 6 bases, and 19 bases separated the two germline ends. The CDR3 length is 14 residues. Germline CDR1 reads DFQATT; CDR2 reads SNEGSKA (reference sequence). Here the CDR3 reads CSAASGRGYNGYTF. CDR3 sequence (DNA): TGCAGTGCTGCCTCGGGCAGGGGATATAATGGCTACACCTTC.

The rearrangement links TRBV27 to TRBJ2-7; TRBD2 agrees at 11 bases. V lost 8 bases, J lost 5 bases, and 5 bases stayed unmatched. The CDR3 consists of 13 residues. Germline assignment: CDR1 MNHEY and CDR2 SMNVEV (reference sequence). The CDR3 sequence is CASGRLAGNEQYF. CDR3 in DNA: TGTGCCAGCGGGCGACTAGCGGGAAACGAGCAGTACTTC.

J is TRBJ1-4 and V is TRBV28; D not resolved. The CDR3 loop spans 13 amino acids. V lost 3 bases to trimming and J lost 2 bases, with 4 bases between them. The germline V gene has CDR1 MDHEN and CDR2 SYDVKM. The CDR3 nucleotides read TGTGCCAGCAGTTTCCAGACTAATGAAAAACTGTTTTTT. It yields the protein CASSFQTNEKLFF.

The chain is built from TRBV30 and TRBJ2-5; D remains ambiguous. CDR1 is GTSNPN, CDR2 SVGIG, per germline (reference sequence). CDR3 size: 15 residues. The germline V and J ends were trimmed by 1 base and 4 bases, with 16 bases remaining between them. CDR3 residues: CAWSDIGAVSETQYF. CDR3 bases: TGTGCCTGGAGTGACATAGGAGCAGTGTCAGAGACCCAGTACTTC.

This clonotype showed up many times. The chain carries TRBV29-1 and TRBJ1-2, with D maybe TRBD1 (5 bases). This CDR3 spans 11 amino acids. Germline CDR1 SQVTM, CDR2 ANQGSEA. Between the trimmed V and J ends, which lost 3 bases and 6 bases, there was a span of 8 bases. CDR3: CSVDRQNGYTF. DNA of the CDR3: TGCAGCGTTGATCGACAGAATGGCTACACCTTC.

This sequence joins TRBV19 and TRBJ1-1; 8 bases are a match to TRBD1. V lost 6 bases and J lost 3; bases outside the gene matches: 6. The CDR3 spans 14 residues. Germline V lookup: CDR1 LNHDA, CDR2 SQIVND (reference sequence). CDR3 sequence (DNA): TGTGCCAGTAGGAGGACAGGGTTAGACACTGAAGCTTTCTTT. It translates to CASRRTGLDTEAFF.

The chain has TRBV30 and TRBJ2-7, with 9 bases identical to TRBD1. V was pared by 4 bases and J by 5 bases, with 9 bases of the junction left unmatched. CDR3 length: 14 residues. CDR1 GTSNPN and CDR2 SVGIG come from the germline V gene (reference sequence). In DNA form, the CDR3 reads TGTGCCTGGAACGGCAACACAGGGGGCCACGAGCAGTACTTC. Its protein is CAWNGNTGGHEQYF.

The CDR3 sequence is CSAPGQGRIETQYF. Here the CDR3 DNA reads TGCAGTGCCCCTGGACAGGGCAGAATAGAGACCCAGTACTTC. This sequence joins TRBV20-1 and TRBJ2-5, with 8 bases fitting TRBD1. CDR3 size: 14 residues. With 6 bases clipped from V and 4 bases from J, the junction kept 10 bases outside the gene matches. Germline values: CDR1 DFQATT, CDR2 SNEGSKA (reference sequence).

This clonotype was counted between two and nine times. J is TRBJ2-7 and V is TRBV6-6; D is uncertain. Deletions cut 6 bases from V and 0 bases from J, with 12 bases between. The germline gives CDR1 MNHNY, CDR2 SVGAGI (reference sequence). The CDR3 consists of 14 residues. CDR3 sequence: CASSRVGPSYEQYF. DNA for the CDR3: TGTGCCAGCAGCCGGGTGGGTCCCTCCTACGAGCAGTACTTC.

The gene calls are TRBV6-1 and TRBJ2-2; 9 nucleotides match TRBD1. With 6 bases clipped from V and 3 bases from J, the junction kept 5 bases outside the gene matches. This CDR3 region has 15 residues. Looked up from germline, CDR1 is MNHNS and CDR2 is SASEGT. The CDR3 is CASREGTGHTGELFF. The CDR3 bases are TGTGCCAGCAGAGAGGGGACAGGGCACACCGGGGAGCTGTTTTTT.

This clonotype was picked up many times. V is TRBV6-5 and J is TRBJ2-7, with 12 bases aligning to TRBD1. The CDR3 totals 14 residues. Looked up from germline, CDR1 is MNHEY and CDR2 is SVGAGI. J lost 6 bases, V lost 5 bases, and 5 bases had no gene match. Here the CDR3 reads CASSGTGGSGEQYF. In DNA, the CDR3 is TGTGCCAGCAGTGGGACAGGGGGCTCTGGCGAGCAGTACTTC.

On this clonotype: A much larger clone sits a single nucleotide away, making a read error possible. V usage is TRBV29-1 and J usage is TRBJ2-5, with D possibly being TRBD1 (6 bases). The CDR3 contains 11 residues. Per the germline V gene, CDR1 is SQVTM and CDR2 is ANQGSEA. In DNA, the CDR3 is TGCAGCGTTGAGTCGCAGGGGACCCAGGACTTC. It specifies CSVESQGTQDF.

This clonotype was seen only a few times. The gene calls are TRBV6-9 and TRBJ2-7; the match to TRBD1 covers 7 bases. CDR3 length equals 16 residues. Germline CDR1 reads MNHGY; CDR2 reads SVAAGI. The J segment lost 2 bases and the V segment lost 0 bases, leaving 7 bases of the junction unmatched. CDR3 amino acids: CASSYSNRGYTYEQYF. CDR3 nucleotide sequence: TGTGCCAGCAGTTATTCGAACAGGGGATATACCTACGAGCAGTACTTC.

This clonotype showed up many times. V and J are TRBV7-2 and TRBJ2-7, with D maybe TRBD2 (6 bases). Looked up from germline, CDR1 is SGHTA and CDR2 is FQGNSA. CDR3 size: 16 residues. V lost 0 bases to trimming and J lost 2 bases, with 14 bases between them. In DNA, the CDR3 is TGTGCCAGCAGCTTAGCCATGGTAGCGGTAGCCTACGAGCAGTACTTC. It encodes CASSLAMVAVAYEQYF.

V usage is TRBV6-5 and J usage is TRBJ2-7, with TRBD1 identical over 10 bases. Germline CDR1 MNHEY, CDR2 SVGAGI. This CDR3 is built from 15 residues. V trimming: 5 bases; J trimming: 3 bases; junction bases outside the gene matches: 7. The CDR3 reads CASSRQGAGIYEQYF. The CDR3, as DNA: TGTGCCAGCAGTAGACAGGGGGCGGGGATCTACGAGCAGTACTTC.

This clonotype appeared many times. The chain joins TRBV5-1 to TRBJ1-1; D uncertain. This CDR3 is 13 amino acids long. The V gene's germline CDR1 is SGHRS and CDR2 YFSETQ. The ends were cut back, 4 bases at V and 2 bases at J, with 9 bases in the middle. CDR3 in amino acids: CASSRDPNTEAFF. The CDR3, as DNA: TGCGCCAGCAGCCGAGATCCCAACACTGAAGCTTTCTTT.

This clonotype was seen only a few times. The rearrangement links TRBV21-1 to TRBJ2-7. TRBV21-1 constitutes a pseudogene. CDR3 length equals 15 residues. The CDR3 loop is CASSLSITHSYEQYF. The CDR3 region has the DNA TGTGCCAGCAGCCTCTCGATAACCCACTCCTACGAGCAGTACTTC.

This clonotype was seen more than once but under ten times. The chain couples TRBV5-6 to TRBJ2-3; 12 bases line up with TRBD2. This CDR3 comprises 16 residues. The V segment lost 0 bases and the J segment 9 bases; nucleotides outside the gene matches: 8. Germline loops: CDR1 SGHDT, CDR2 YYEEEE. The DNA of the CDR3 is TGTGCCAGCAGCTTGGCTGCTAGCGGGGGGGCCGACACGCAGTATTTT. Its protein product is CASSLAASGGADTQYF.

In this sample, this clonotype turned up many times. V gene TRBV12-3 or TRBV12-4 combines with J gene TRBJ2-7, with D possibly matching TRBD1 (6 bases). This CDR3 comprises 14 residues. Trimming left V 2 bases short and J 2 bases short, with 10 bases between. The DNA of the CDR3 is TGTGCCAGCAGTTTACCGGGACAACCCTACGAGCAGTACTTC. This sequence encodes CASSLPGQPYEQYF.

A note on this clonotype: A much larger clone lies one base from this, so it may be a read error. The rearrangement joins TRBV29-1 to TRBJ2-1; D may be TRBD1 (6 bases). In germline, CDR1 is SQVTM, CDR2 ANQGSEA. Trimming removed 6 bases from V and 10 bases from J, with 19 bases in between. The CDR3 is 13 residues long. In nucleotides, the CDR3 is TGCAGCGTAAAGACAGGTCGAGAGCGAGAGCAGTTCTTC. This gives the protein CSVKTGREREQFF.

The chain carries TRBV7-7 and TRBJ2-7; 9 bases line up with TRBD1. The CDR3 length is 15 residues. After removal of 5 bases from V and 10 bases from J, the junction contained 15 bases not matched to a gene. The germline V gene has CDR1 SSHAT and CDR2 FNYEAQ (reference sequence). The CDR3 sequence is CASSADRGEQDTQYF. The CDR3, as DNA: TGTGCCAGCAGCGCCGACAGGGGGGAACAAGACACCCAGTACTTC.

This clonotype was seen only a few times. The chain joins TRBV20-1 to TRBJ1-2; D unclear. Trimming stripped 6 bases from V and 8 bases from J, with 13 bases between. CDR1 is DFQATT and CDR2 is SNEGSKA in the germline V gene (reference sequence). The CDR3 is 11 residues long. This CDR3 is CSAEGLGGYTF. The DNA for the CDR3 is TGCAGTGCCGAGGGTTTGGGGGGCTACACCTTC.

A single count supports this clonotype. The junction differs from germline at one of its ends, possibly a read error. The gene calls are TRBV7-9 and TRBJ1-2; D is unresolved. The CDR3 is 15 residues long. Germline V gene lookup returns CDR1 SEHNR and CDR2 FQNEAQ (reference sequence). The CDR3 DNA reads TGTGCCAACAGCTTAGACGGTCGGACTCCGAATGGCTACACCTTC. Translated: CANSLDGRTPNGYTF.

This clonotype was seen more than once but under ten times. The chain carries TRBV9 and TRBJ1-1, with D possibly TRBD1 on 5 matching bases. The germline V gene encodes CDR1 SGDLS and CDR2 YYNGEE. V lost 4 bases and J 6 bases, leaving 10 bases between the germline ends. The CDR3 is 12 amino acids. The CDR3 is CASSRAGAEAFF. The DNA of the CDR3 is TGTGCCAGCAGCCGAGCGGGGGCTGAAGCTTTCTTT.

This clonotype has a single count. DNA of the CDR3: TGTGCCAGCTGCCGGGGGACGCAACTAGATACGCAGTATTTT. It yields the protein CASCRGTQLDTQYF. The chain joins TRBV28 to TRBJ2-3; tentative D call: TRBD2 (6 bases). This CDR3 region has 14 residues. Deletions cut 8 bases from V and 5 bases from J, with 17 bases between. Germline V gene lookup returns CDR1 MDHEN and CDR2 SYDVKM.

The V call is TRBV20-1, the J call TRBJ2-1; 8 nucleotides agree with TRBD2. CDR1 and CDR2 (germline): DFQATT, SNEGSKA (reference sequence). V lost 6 bases to trimming and J lost 2 bases; unmatched junction nucleotides: 3. This CDR3 spans 13 amino acids. The CDR3 DNA follows: TGCAGTGCAGTTAGCGGGACCTACAATGAGCAGTTCTTC. It is translated as CSAVSGTYNEQFF.